The rows below give T cell receptor beta chains drawn from one sample of a study of T cells in localized non-small cell lung cancer. The table came from immunoSEQ multiplex PCR; TCRdb's copy has only in-frame clones and leaves some out. Of about 23,000 clones listed, roughly nine tenths are singletons. The sequenced sample was peripheral blood, obtained before any cancer treatment. Receptor source: a male donor at least 60 years old with stage I lung adenocarcinoma. Both conserved end residues are part of each CDR3. D genes are given only for firm matches. A clone size is listed for some rows: how often the clone was seen (once, few, many), or a class if it is expanded.

clone size,V gene,D gene,J gene,CDR3 protein,CDR3 DNA
-,TRBV5-6,-,TRBJ2-1,CASIPGRRREEQFF,TGTGCCAGCATCCCGGGAAGGCGGAGGGAGGAGCAGTTCTTC
few,TRBV29-1,-,TRBJ1-3,CSVGQDGNTIYF,TGCAGCGTTGGTCAGGATGGAAACACCATATATTTT
-,TRBV7-2,-,TRBJ1-2,CASSLSGSGYGYTF,TGTGCCAGCAGCTTATCCGGCAGTGGATATGGCTACACCTTC
-,TRBV29-1,-,TRBJ1-1,CSSLLSNTEAFF,TGCAGCTCCCTGTTGTCGAACACTGAAGCTTTCTTT
-,TRBV7-2,TRBD2,TRBJ2-1,CASSLSSGGLSYNEQFF,TGTGCCAGCAGCTTATCGAGCGGGGGCCTCTCCTACAATGAGCAGTTCTTC
once,TRBV6-5,TRBD1,TRBJ1-5,CASRRTGASNQPQHF,TGTGCCAGCAGGAGGACAGGGGCTAGCAATCAGCCCCAGCATTTT
-,TRBV10-3,TRBD1,TRBJ1-4,CAIRGTGAAGEKLFF,TGTGCCATCAGGGGGACAGGGGCCGCTGGGGAAAAACTGTTTTTT
-,TRBV10-3,TRBD2,TRBJ2-7,CATRGLAGEYEQYF,TGTGCCACCCGGGGACTAGCGGGAGAATACGAGCAGTACTTC
once,TRBV11-2,TRBD2,TRBJ2-7,CASSFGAGGPYEQYF,TGTGCCAGCAGCTTTGGAGCGGGAGGGCCGTACGAGCAGTACTTC
-,TRBV6-5,TRBD1,TRBJ1-4,CASSFDRDLKKLFF,TGTGCCAGCAGTTTTGACAGGGATCTCAAAAAACTGTTTTTT
-,TRBV28,TRBD1,TRBJ1-5,CASSYKGAPRQPQHF,TGTGCCAGCAGTTACAAGGGGGCCCCTAGACAGCCCCAGCATTTT
-,TRBV2,-,TRBJ1-2,CASSADSLYGYTF,TGTGCCAGCAGCGCGGACAGCCTCTATGGCTACACCTTC
-,TRBV20-1,-,TRBJ1-1,CSASHEEAFF,TGCAGTGCTAGCCATGAAGAAGCTTTCTTT
-,TRBV7-6,-,TRBJ2-2,CASSFGYLSGELFF,TGTGCCAGCAGCTTCGGGTACTTGTCCGGGGAGCTGTTTTTT
-,TRBV27,TRBD1,TRBJ2-2,CASSLRGLATELFF,TGTGCCAGCAGTTTAAGGGGGCTAGCCACAGAGCTGTTTTTT
-,TRBV28,-,TRBJ1-5,CASTSPRGANQPQHF,TGTGCCAGCACCTCGCCCCGGGGGGCCAATCAGCCCCAGCATTTT
-,TRBV7-6,TRBD2,TRBJ2-1,CASSLTSGGAREQFF,TGTGCCAGCAGCTTGACTAGCGGGGGGGCACGTGAGCAGTTCTTC
-,TRBV7-2,TRBD1,TRBJ1-1,CASSFDRGRSTEAFF,TGTGCCAGCAGCTTTGACAGGGGGAGGAGTACTGAAGCTTTCTTT
-,TRBV30,-,TRBJ1-1,CAWSGHPTSMNTEAFF,TGTGCCTGGAGTGGCCACCCCACTTCTATGAACACTGAAGCTTTCTTT
once,TRBV7-8,-,TRBJ2-5,CASSFHTEETQYF,TGTGCCAGCAGCTTCCACACTGAAGAGACCCAGTACTTC
-,TRBV6-1,-,TRBJ1-6,CASSEQKGAPLHF,TGTGCCAGCAGTGAACAGAAGGGGGCACCCCTCCACTTT
-,TRBV11-3,-,TRBJ2-6,CASSDNGDPKGANVLTF,TGTGCCAGCAGCGACAACGGGGACCCCAAAGGGGCCAACGTCCTGACTTTC
-,TRBV7-9,-,TRBJ2-1,CASSLAGRGGNEQFF,TGTGCCAGCAGCTTAGCGGGTAGGGGAGGCAATGAGCAGTTCTTC
once,TRBV7-2,-,TRBJ1-4,CASSLVGRGEKLFF,TGTGCCAGCAGCTTAGTAGGGAGAGGGGAAAAACTGTTTTTT
-,TRBV5-4,-,TRBJ2-7,CASSLDPSSYEQYF,TGTGCCAGCAGCTTGGATCCCAGCTCCTACGAGCAGTACTTC
-,TRBV28,-,TRBJ2-3,CATKETGVWASTDTQYF,TGTGCCACCAAAGAGACTGGGGTTTGGGCAAGCACAGATACGCAGTATTTT
-,TRBV7-3,TRBD1,TRBJ1-1,CASSAQGDTEAFF,TGTGCCAGCAGCGCACAGGGGGACACTGAAGCTTTCTTT
once,TRBV27,TRBD2,TRBJ2-7,CASSSRTSGSFEQYF,TGTGCCAGCAGTTCGCGGACTAGCGGGAGCTTCGAGCAGTACTTC
once,TRBV5-4,TRBD1,TRBJ2-1,CASSAGGQGTNEQFF,TGTGCCAGCAGCGCCGGAGGACAGGGGACAAATGAGCAGTTCTTC
few,TRBV7-6,TRBD1,TRBJ1-3,CASGKGTGGTNTIYF,TGTGCCAGCGGAAAAGGGACAGGGGGGACTAACACCATATATTTT
-,TRBV25-1,TRBD1,TRBJ1-4,CASSLTGGREKLFF,TGTGCCAGCAGTCTCACAGGGGGCAGAGAAAAACTGTTTTTT
-,TRBV19,-,TRBJ2-3,CASNSRDPGLADTQYF,TGTGCCAGTAACTCCCGGGACCCAGGGCTGGCGGATACGCAGTATTTT
-,TRBV14,-,TRBJ1-2,CASSLGRASGYTF,TGTGCCAGCAGCTTGGGCAGGGCGAGTGGCTACACCTTC
-,TRBV2,TRBD2,TRBJ2-5,CASKELAGGPETQYF,TGTGCCAGCAAGGAACTAGCGGGGGGCCCTGAGACCCAGTACTTC
-,TRBV7-2,TRBD2,TRBJ2-1,CASSPRGLAGGYTYNEQFF,TGTGCCAGCAGCCCCCGGGGACTAGCGGGGGGCTATACCTACAATGAGCAGTTCTTC
-,TRBV5-4,-,TRBJ2-1,CASSTLYGTSSYNEQFF,TGTGCCAGCAGCACACTTTATGGCACTAGCTCCTACAATGAGCAGTTCTTC
-,TRBV4-1,-,TRBJ2-1,CASSQEARSYNEQFF,TGCGCCAGCAGCCAAGAGGCTAGGTCCTACAATGAGCAGTTCTTC
-,TRBV27,TRBD1,TRBJ1-5,CASSSQGSNQPQHF,TGTGCCAGCAGTTCACAGGGGAGCAATCAGCCCCAGCATTTT
-,TRBV5-5,-,TRBJ2-7,CASSLDPGRNEQYF,TGTGCCAGCAGCTTGGACCCGGGCAGGAACGAGCAGTACTTC
-,TRBV11-1,TRBD1,TRBJ1-2,CASSPGQGPYGYTF,TGTGCCAGCAGCCCGGGACAGGGACCCTATGGCTACACCTTC
once,TRBV5-5,-,TRBJ1-5,CASSLRTGNQPQHF,TGTGCCAGCAGCTTACGGACAGGCAATCAGCCCCAGCATTTT
-,TRBV6-1,-,TRBJ1-2,CASSARGHYGYTF,TGTGCCAGCAGTGCCCGAGGGCACTATGGCTACACCTTC
-,TRBV5-1,TRBD2,TRBJ2-1,CASSLDPGLADYNEQFF,TGCGCCAGCAGCTTGGATCCCGGACTAGCGGACTACAATGAGCAGTTCTTC
-,TRBV15,-,TRBJ1-2,CATSRGGIGGYTF,TGTGCCACCAGCAGGGGGGGAATCGGTGGCTACACCTTC
-,TRBV25-1,-,TRBJ2-2,CASSESSGLLNTGELFF,TGTGCCAGCAGTGAATCCTCGGGACTCCTGAACACCGGGGAGCTGTTTTTT